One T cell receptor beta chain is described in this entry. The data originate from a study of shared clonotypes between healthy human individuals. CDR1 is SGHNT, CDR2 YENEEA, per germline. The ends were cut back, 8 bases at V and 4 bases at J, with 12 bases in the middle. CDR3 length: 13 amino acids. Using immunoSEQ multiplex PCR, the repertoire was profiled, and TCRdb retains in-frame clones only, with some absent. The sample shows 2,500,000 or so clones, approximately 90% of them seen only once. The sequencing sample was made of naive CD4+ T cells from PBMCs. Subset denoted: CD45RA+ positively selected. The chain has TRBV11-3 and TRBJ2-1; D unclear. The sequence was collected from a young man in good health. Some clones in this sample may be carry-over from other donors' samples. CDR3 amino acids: CASGRGRYNEQFF. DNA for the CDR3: TGTGCCAGCGGCCGAGGTAGGTACAATGAGCAGTTCTTC.